This entry lists 8 T cell receptor beta chains sequenced from one sample in a study of blood T cell repertoires in COVID-19. Only in-frame clones appear in the TCRdb table, and some are missing; sequencing was by immunoSEQ multiplex PCR. The data contain fewer than 80,000 clones, 75% to 95% of them seen just once; the ten biggest clones take up about 7.1%. The source material was peripheral blood. Every receptor here comes from a human donor in a cohort sampled during active COVID-19.

The V call is TRBV5-1, the J call TRBJ1-1, with D possibly being TRBD1 (5 bases). V was cut by 0 bases and J by 0 bases, with 12 bases left in between. Per the germline V gene, CDR1 is SGHRS and CDR2 is YFSETQ. This CDR3 spans 16 amino acids. The CDR3 here is CASSLGATDMNTEAFF. Written as DNA, the CDR3 is TGCGCCAGCAGCTTGGGAGCGACAGATATGAACACTGAAGCTTTCTTT.

The chain has TRBV18 and TRBJ2-7; D not certain. The CDR3 has 13 residues. V was cut by 0 bases and J by 3 bases, with 6 bases left in between. Germline CDR1 and CDR2: KGHSH and LQKENI. The DNA for the CDR3 is TGTGCCAGCTCACCACCGGAGAGCTACGAGCAGTACTTC. This sequence encodes CASSPPESYEQYF. Full variable domain (remainder filled in from reference TRBV18 and TRBJ2-7): NAGVMQNPRHLVRRRGQEARLRCSPMKGHSHVYWYRQLPEEGLKFMVYLQKENIIDESGMPKERFSAEFPKEGPSILRIQQVVRGDSAAYFCASSPPESYEQYFGPGTRLTVT.

The V and J genes are TRBV5-4 and TRBJ2-1, with no clear D. CDR1 is SGHNT and CDR2 is YYREEE in the germline V gene (reference sequence). Trimming removed 0 bases at V and 7 bases at J, with 5 bases between. This CDR3 is built from 12 residues. The CDR3 sequence is CASSLGLNEQFF. CDR3 bases: TGTGCCAGCAGCTTGGGCCTAAATGAGCAGTTCTTC.

CDR3 loop: CASTPEWLNTIYF. The CDR3 DNA follows: TGTGCCAGCACTCCGGAGTGGTTAAACACCATATATTTT. V gene TRBV28 combines with J gene TRBJ1-3; D not resolved. Trimming pared 7 bases from V and 6 bases from J, leaving 13 bases between. The germline gives CDR1 MDHEN, CDR2 SYDVKM. The CDR3 sequence is 13 residues long.

This clone has a single count. The sample contains more than one DNA sequence encoding this CDR3. The chain employs TRBV19 and TRBJ1-1, with a weak D call TRBD1 (6 bases). The CDR3 consists of 13 residues. Trimming left V 5 bases short and J 3 bases short, with 10 bases between. Looked up from germline, CDR1 is LNHDA and CDR2 is SQIVND (reference sequence). The CDR3 DNA follows: TGTGCCAGTAGTCTTAACAGGGACACTGAAGCTTTCTTT. It yields the protein CASSLNRDTEAFF.

The chain combines TRBV4-3 with TRBJ1-1; the D gene is possibly TRBD1 (5 bases). The germline V gene encodes CDR1 LGHNA and CDR2 YSLEER. The CDR3 extends over 16 amino acids. Between the trimmed V and J ends, which lost 0 bases and 6 bases, there was a span of 17 bases. The CDR3 spells CASSQDWARERSEAFF. The CDR3 DNA follows: TGCGCCAGCAGCCAAGATTGGGCCAGGGAACGGTCTGAAGCTTTCTTT.

The chain links TRBV18 to TRBJ2-2; 10 bases align to TRBD1. V was clipped by 5 bases and J by 5 bases; unmatched bases: 5. The CDR3 spans 15 residues. Germline assignment: CDR1 KGHSH and CDR2 LQKENI. The CDR3 DNA is TGTGCCAGCTCAACCCGGACAGGGGGAACCGGGGAGCTGTTTTTT. It translates to CASSTRTGGTGELFF.

This chain uses TRBV2 with TRBJ1-6; D gene unclear. This CDR3 spans 18 amino acids. The V end was cut by 6 bases, the J end by 3 bases, with 21 bases between. Germline CDR1 SNHLY, CDR2 FYNNEI. DNA of the CDR3: TGTGCCAGCAGCCCGCCCTCGGAGTACCCCCTCTATAATTCACCCCTCCACTTT. This gives the protein CASSPPSEYPLYNSPLHF.